These T cell receptor beta chains were read from a single sample in a study of blood T cell repertoires in COVID-19. Data came from immunoSEQ multiplex PCR; TCRdb stores just in-frame clones and leaves some out. The data contain more than 50,000 clones, 77% of them singletons. Specimen: peripheral blood. Receptors originate from a man aged 65-85 years with active or convalescent COVID-19. CDR3s include the opening cysteine and the closing phenylalanine or tryptophan. A D gene is named only where the DNA matches it firmly. Some rows have no size entry. The others give once, few or many, or a class for an expanded clone.

v_gene	d_gene	abundance	j_gene	CDR3nt	CDR3aa
TRBV7-2	TRBD1	-	TRBJ2-2	TGTGCCAGCAGCTTAGAGGGGGCGCAAGACACCGGGGAGCTGTTTTTT	CASSLEGAQDTGELFF
TRBV6-2/TRBV6-3	TRBD2	-	TRBJ2-7	TGTGCCAGCAGTTACGGGACTAGCGGTAACCCTCCCTACGAGCAGTACTTC	CASSYGTSGNPPYEQYF
TRBV5-4	-	-	TRBJ1-1	TGTGCCAGCAGCTCCCCCTCCGTAGGGAGGAGCACTGAAGCTTTCTTT	CASSSPSVGRSTEAFF
TRBV5-6	-	-	TRBJ2-1	TGTGCCAGCAGCTTGGCGGGGGGCCACAATGAGCAGTTCTTC	CASSLAGGHNEQFF
TRBV9	TRBD2	-	TRBJ2-2	TGTGCCAGCAGCGCGAGCGGGACTACCACCGGGGAGCTGTTTTTT	CASSASGTTTGELFF
TRBV12-3/TRBV12-4	-	-	TRBJ1-6	TGTGCCAGCTCTCTTAATTCACCCCTCCACTTT	CASSLNSPLHF
TRBV14	-	-	TRBJ1-1	TGTGCCAGCAGCCAAGACCATAACACTGAAGCTTTCTTT	CASSQDHNTEAFF
TRBV6-5	TRBD1	many	TRBJ2-1	TGTGCCAGCAGTTACTCTGGCAGGGGGCCCTACAATGAGCAGTTCTTC	CASSYSGRGPYNEQFF
TRBV4-1	TRBD1	-	TRBJ2-2	TGCGCCAGCAGCCTAAGACAGGGGGCGGGGACCGGGGAGCTGTTTTTT	CASSLRQGAGTGELFF
TRBV7-9	-	-	TRBJ2-1	TGTGCCAGCAGCTTAGGCAGTATCGATGAGCAGTTCTTC	CASSLGSIDEQFF
TRBV7-3	-	few	TRBJ2-3	TGTGCCAGCAGCTTAAGGCTAGCGAACACAGATACGCAGTATTTT	CASSLRLANTDTQYF
TRBV7-9	-	few	TRBJ2-7	TGTGCCAGCAGCTTAGGGGGAGGCAGGGTCTCCTACGAGCAGTACTTC	CASSLGGGRVSYEQYF
TRBV24-1	-	-	TRBJ2-3	TGTGCCACCAGTGCGGCGGCCAACCCCGCGGGCGCAGATACGCAGTATTTT	CATSAAANPAGADTQYF
TRBV19	TRBD1	-	TRBJ2-7	TGTGCCAGTACTACAGCCAGGACAGGAGGATCCTACGAGCAGTACTTC	CASTTARTGGSYEQYF
TRBV27	-	once	TRBJ1-1	TGTGCCAGCAGTCAGATCCTGAACACTGAAGCTTTCTTT	CASSQILNTEAFF
TRBV19	-	-	TRBJ2-1	TGTGCCAGTAGACAGAGGGCTAGCTCCTACAATGAGCAGTTCTTC	CASRQRASSYNEQFF